The source of this T cell receptor (beta chain) is a study of T cells after yellow fever vaccination. Whole-study results and caveats: The appearance of a small share of clonotypes in both CD4 and CD8 compartments was observed. A secondary response was less intense yet reached its peak sooner, at day 5 versus 15. Repertoires obtained by FACS sorting could include abundant clonotypes that entered as contaminants from the bulk population.

A 5'RACE template-switching step, the method used to make TCR cDNA, added a universal primer site and UMIs. Each CDR3 protein is one row after TCRdb ran MiXCR on the 5' RACE reads. Of 99,000 or so distinct CDR3 sequences in the sample, under 6.5% were seen once. The CDR3 is made up of 13 amino acids. The germline V gene encodes CDR1 SGHTA and CDR2 FQGNSA. Trimming stripped 2 bases from V and 4 bases from J, with 7 bases between. Many counts were recorded for this clonotype. Its target is unknown. The receptor's source is a man aged 18 to 30 who received the YFV17D yellow fever vaccine. The sequenced sample was CD8+ T cells sorted from PBMCs, obtained 10 days after the yellow fever booster vaccination. The V and J genes are TRBV7-2 and TRBJ2-3, with a weak D call TRBD2 (5 bases). DNA of the CDR3: TGTGCCAGCAGCTTAATTAGCGCAGATACGCAGTATTTT. Translation gives CASSLISADTQYF.